This T cell receptor (beta chain) was identified in a study of graft-versus-host responses after intestinal transplantation. Study as a whole: Grafts that recipients had were multivisceral, liver-intestinal, or isolated intestinal transplants.

On this clone: Its specificity is not known.

CDR3 size: 14 residues. The V and J ends lost 4 bases and 2 bases respectively, with 10 bases between them. From germline, CDR1 is SGHTA and CDR2 FQGTGA. General study results and limits: GvH clones occurred in recipient marrow; some first appeared in ileum or blood.

Intraepithelial and lamina propria lymphocytes were freed from processed graft tissue. Method: immunoSEQ multiplex PCR; TCRdb's copy keeps in-frame clones and lacks some. The sample lists approximately 60,000 clones; approximately 91% were seen once. The source of this sequence is a human patient who received an intestinal transplant, so some T cells may come from the graft donor. The chain couples TRBV7-3 to TRBJ2-3; D could derive from TRBD1 or TRBD2 (5 bases each). The sample in question was ileum tissue, obtained more than 350 days after transplant. CDR3 protein: CASSYRDLTDTQYF. The CDR3, as DNA: TGTGCCAGCAGCTACCGGGACCTCACAGATACGCAGTATTTT.